A single sample gave rise to the 25 T cell receptor beta chains below, sequenced in a study of Ad26.COV2.S vaccination and SARS-CoV-2 variants. This table comes from immunoSEQ multiplex PCR, and its TCRdb copy is limited to in-frame clones, with some not included. Of roughly 410,000 clones in the sample, roughly 80% were seen once. Treatment meaning: about 20 received Ad26.COV2.S at low or high dose, single or two shots; roughly five received placebo; per-sample allocation not given. Sampling happened 63 days after the first vaccine or placebo injection. The sequenced sample was peripheral blood, obtained in a trial of Ad26.COV2.S vaccine versus placebo. The origin of the receptors is a person aged 18 to 59 who received the Ad26.COV2.S COVID-19 vaccine or a placebo.

The V call is TRBV4-1, the J call TRBJ2-7; the D is unclear. The CDR3 spans 12 residues. V was cut by 2 bases and J by 8 bases, with 10 bases left in between. Per the germline V gene, CDR1 is MGHRA and CDR2 is YSYEKL. CDR3 DNA sequence: TGCGCCAGCAGCCAACCCAGAACCCAGCAGTACTTC. It encodes CASSQPRTQQYF.

This clone was seen a single time. This chain links TRBV5-6 with TRBJ2-5, with no clear D. V lost 6 bases, J lost 1 base, and 10 bases lay in between. CDR3 length equals 13 residues. Germline CDR1 and CDR2: SGHDT and YYEEEE. The CDR3 nucleotides read TGTGCCAGCACCTTTTACCCCCAAGAGACCCAGTACTTC. As protein: CASTFYPQETQYF.

Comments on this clone: Other DNA variants within this sample encode the same CDR3. The chain is built from TRBV5-1 and TRBJ2-7; 11 nucleotides align to TRBD2. Germline V gene data show CDR1 as SGHRS and CDR2 as YFSETQ. This CDR3 has 14 residues. Trimming cost V 4 bases and J 4 bases; bases outside gene matches: 4. The CDR3: CASSLSGGAYEQYF. CDR3 DNA sequence: TGCGCCAGCAGCCTTAGCGGGGGGGCATACGAGCAGTACTTC.

V is TRBV6-5 and J is TRBJ1-4; D ambiguous. Germline V CDR1 and CDR2: MNHEY, SVGAGI. The CDR3 loop spans 14 amino acids. Trimming left V 8 bases short and J 7 bases short, with 17 bases between. CDR3 in DNA: TGTGCCAGCGTAACCGGGTCCTACTCTGAAAAACTGTTTTTT. Its translation is CASVTGSYSEKLFF.

This sequence joins TRBV2 and TRBJ1-4; 10 positions agree with TRBD1. V gave up 5 bases and J gave up 4 bases; unmatched junction bases: 4. CDR3 length: 15 residues. Germline-derived CDR1 and CDR2 are SNHLY and FYNNEI. The CDR3 region is CASSRDRGDNEKLFF. CDR3 coding DNA: TGTGCCAGCAGTAGGGACAGGGGAGATAATGAAAAACTGTTTTTT.

The V and J genes are TRBV18 and TRBJ1-2, with 9 positions matching TRBD1. The CDR3 consists of 14 residues. V shed 4 bases and J 5 bases; nucleotides not matched to a gene: 5. Germline CDR1 is KGHSH and CDR2 is LQKENI. CDR3 residues: CASSRQGGLYGYTF. The CDR3 nucleotides read TGTGCCAGCTCACGACAGGGGGGTCTTTATGGCTACACCTTC.

This clone showed up just a few times. The gene calls are TRBV7-3 and TRBJ1-6; TRBD1 might be the D (5 bases). V was pared by 5 bases and J by 7 bases, with 12 bases between. The CDR3 loop spans 14 amino acids. In germline, CDR1 is SGHTA, CDR2 FQGTGA. CDR3 coding DNA: TGTGCCAGCAGCCCTACAGGACACAATTCACCCCTCCACTTT. Translation: CASSPTGHNSPLHF.

The CDR3 sequence is CAWTGGSSYNEQFF. In DNA, the CDR3 is TGTGCCTGGACGGGGGGCAGCTCCTACAATGAGCAGTTCTTC. J is TRBJ2-1 and V is TRBV30; the D gene is possibly TRBD2 (7 bases). With 4 bases removed from V and 0 bases from J, the gap between germline ends came to 10 bases. Germline lookup yields CDR1 GTSNPN and CDR2 SVGIG (reference sequence). The CDR3 covers 14 residues.

In this sample, this clone turned up a few times. This chain uses TRBV9 with TRBJ2-7, with TRBD2 matching over 13 bases. CDR3 length: 15 residues. V lost 0 bases and J lost 5; bases outside the gene matches: 2. Germline V CDR1 and CDR2: SGDLS, YYNGEE. CDR3 loop: CASSVGGLAGDEQYF. As DNA, the CDR3 is TGTGCCAGCAGCGTAGGAGGACTAGCGGGAGACGAGCAGTACTTC.

The J gene is TRBJ2-5, the V gene TRBV6-2 or TRBV6-3; possibly TRBD1 for D (5 bases). The CDR3 sequence is 18 residues long. The ends were cut back, 2 bases at V and 5 bases at J, with 24 bases in the middle. Looked up from germline, CDR1 is MNHEY and CDR2 is SVGEGT. CDR3 in amino acids: CASSYSVSGRINLETQYF. The CDR3 coding sequence is TGTGCCAGCAGTTACAGCGTTTCAGGGCGCATCAACCTGGAGACCCAGTACTTC.

This chain links TRBV27 with TRBJ2-7, with D tentatively TRBD1 (6 bases). This CDR3 is 12 amino acids long. The V and J ends lost 8 bases and 7 bases respectively, with 15 bases between them. Germline-derived CDR1 and CDR2 are MNHEY and SMNVEV (reference sequence). CDR3 residues: CASGLGGMEQYF. The CDR3 nucleotides read TGTGCCAGCGGGCTAGGGGGAATGGAGCAGTACTTC.

The gene calls are TRBV4-1 and TRBJ1-2; the D gene is possibly TRBD1 (5 bases). The CDR3 has 15 amino acids. The ends were cut back, 4 bases at V and 8 bases at J, with 20 bases in the middle. Germline CDR1 and CDR2: MGHRA and YSYEKL. CDR3 bases: TGCGCCAGCAGCCCACCCGGGACCTTCGAGGACGGCTACACCTTC. Its protein product is CASSPPGTFEDGYTF.

This chain uses TRBV9 with TRBJ1-1; no clear D gene. Per germline, CDR1 SGDLS and CDR2 YYNGEE. The CDR3 runs to 13 residues. The germline V and J ends were trimmed by 4 bases and 4 bases, with 11 bases remaining between them. The CDR3 region has the DNA TGTGCCAGCAGCCCCCCCGGTGGCACTGAAGCTTTCTTT. Residues: CASSPPGGTEAFF.

The chain uses TRBV6-5 and TRBJ1-1; D gene uncertain. The CDR3 has 13 amino acids. Trimming cost V 6 bases and J 2 bases, with 10 bases left between them. Germline lookup yields CDR1 MNHEY and CDR2 SVGAGI. The CDR3 spells CASRAGVNTEAFF. The DNA for the CDR3 is TGTGCCAGCAGGGCGGGAGTAAACACTGAAGCTTTCTTT.

The V and J genes are TRBV15 and TRBJ1-1; no clear D. This CDR3 comprises 13 residues. Trimming shortened V by 2 bases and J by 1 base, and 5 bases separated the two germline ends. Germline V gene data show CDR1 as LNHNV and CDR2 as YYDKDF (reference sequence). The CDR3, as DNA: TGTGCCACCAGCAGACTCGGGAACACTGAAGCTTTCTTT. This gives the protein CATSRLGNTEAFF. Drawing the rest from reference TRBV15 and TRBJ1-1, the complete variable domain is DAMVIQNPRYQVTQFGKPVTLSCSQTLNHNVMYWYQQKSSQAPKLLFHYYDKDFNNEADTPDNFQSRRPNTSFCFLDIRSPGLGDTAMYLCATSRLGNTEAFFGQGTRLTVV.

Of note for this clone: A read error may explain this, as a much larger clone is one base away. This chain joins TRBV7-9 and TRBJ2-1; a weak D match, TRBD2 (6 bases). This CDR3 contains 15 residues. V was clipped by 6 bases and J by 0 bases, with 12 bases between them. The V gene's germline CDR1 is SEHNR and CDR2 FQNEAQ (reference sequence). The CDR3 loop reads CASSSGTSSYNEQFF. The CDR3 nucleotides are TGTGCCAGCAGTTCCGGGACTTCCTCCTACAATGAGCAGTTCTTC.

This clone was seen many times. The chain joins TRBV11-3 to TRBJ2-7; TRBD1 matches at 10 bases. CDR1 and CDR2 (germline): SGHNT, YENEEA. CDR3 length: 14 amino acids. The ends lost 5 bases at V and 7 bases at J; junction bases unmatched: 8. The CDR3 here is CASSLRQGAGEQYF. The CDR3 coding sequence is TGTGCCAGCAGCCTCAGACAGGGGGCGGGAGAGCAGTACTTC.

This clone has just a few counts. V and J are TRBV9 and TRBJ2-5; 9 bases align to TRBD2. The ends lost 4 bases at V and 2 bases at J; junction bases unmatched: 6. The CDR3 has 15 residues. The germline V gene encodes CDR1 SGDLS and CDR2 YYNGEE. CDR3 region: CASSLSGGRQETQYF. CDR3 DNA sequence: TGTGCCAGCAGCCTTAGCGGGGGCCGACAAGAGACCCAGTACTTC.

The J gene is TRBJ2-5, the V gene TRBV27, with D perhaps matching TRBD1 (6 bases). The length of the CDR3 is 14 residues. V was trimmed by 3 bases and J by 5 bases, leaving 13 bases between them. The germline V gene has CDR1 MNHEY and CDR2 SMNVEV (reference sequence). The CDR3 reads CASSLVGAGETQYF. CDR3 bases: TGTGCCAGCAGTTTGGTGGGGGCGGGTGAGACCCAGTACTTC.

The chain has TRBV24-1 and TRBJ1-2, with 8 bases matching TRBD1. Germline CDR1 KGHDR, CDR2 SFDVKD. V was clipped by 7 bases and J by 0 bases; unmatched bases: 3. This CDR3 contains 14 residues. CDR3 nucleotides: TGTGCCACCAGCCGGACAGGGACTAACTATGGCTACACCTTC. Its protein is CATSRTGTNYGYTF.

In regard to this clone: The same CDR3 can be traced to other DNA sequences in this sample. The genes are TRBV6-5 and TRBJ2-3; D is uncertain. V was shortened by 6 bases and J by 5 bases, with 6 bases between the two germline ends. CDR1 and CDR2 from the germline V gene are MNHEY and SVGAGI. The CDR3 runs 11 residues. The chain's CDR3 is CASSLGDTQYF. The CDR3 DNA is TGTGCCAGCAGCCTTGGAGATACGCAGTATTTT.

V is TRBV9 and J is TRBJ2-4, with D perhaps matching TRBD1 (5 bases). The CDR3 is made up of 15 amino acids. Trimming left V 2 bases short and J 6 bases short, with 15 bases between. Per the germline V gene, CDR1 is SGDLS and CDR2 is YYNGEE. In nucleotides, the CDR3 is TGTGCCAGCAGCGTGGGCAGGGCGATTTCAAACATTCAGTACTTC. As protein: CASSVGRAISNIQYF. Drawing the rest from reference TRBV9 and TRBJ2-4, the complete variable domain is DSGVTQTPKHLITATGQRVTLRCSPRSGDLSVYWYQQSLDQGLQFLIQYYNGEERAKGNILERFSAQQFPDLHSELNLSSLELGDSALYFCASSVGRAISNIQYFGAGTRLSVL.

V is TRBV5-1 and J is TRBJ2-1; 12 bases match TRBD2. Trimming cost V 8 bases and J 8 bases; bases outside gene matches: 8. Germline V gives CDR1 SGHRS, CDR2 YFSETQ. This CDR3 contains 14 residues. The CDR3 reads CASSGLAGGHEQFF. For the CDR3, the DNA is TGCGCCAGTAGCGGGCTAGCGGGGGGGCATGAGCAGTTCTTC.

A word on this clone: In the same sample, other DNA sequences code for this CDR3. The chain carries TRBV4-1 and TRBJ2-3; 8 bases line up with TRBD2. This CDR3 comprises 17 residues. With 0 bases clipped from V and 0 bases from J, the junction kept 5 bases outside the gene matches. Looked up from germline, CDR1 is MGHRA and CDR2 is YSYEKL. DNA of the CDR3: TGCGCCAGCAGCCAAGAAGCGGCGGGGGGTAGCACAGATACGCAGTATTTT. Translating it yields CASSQEAAGGSTDTQYF.

The chain combines TRBV9 with TRBJ2-3; unclear D gene. CDR1 and CDR2 from the germline V gene are SGDLS and YYNGEE. The V gene lost 0 bases and the J gene lost 3 bases, with 11 bases spanning the gap. This CDR3 is 15 amino acids long. The CDR3 DNA reads as TGTGCCAGCAGCGTAGCGGCAGTTGGAACAGATACGCAGTATTTT. It translates to CASSVAAVGTDTQYF.